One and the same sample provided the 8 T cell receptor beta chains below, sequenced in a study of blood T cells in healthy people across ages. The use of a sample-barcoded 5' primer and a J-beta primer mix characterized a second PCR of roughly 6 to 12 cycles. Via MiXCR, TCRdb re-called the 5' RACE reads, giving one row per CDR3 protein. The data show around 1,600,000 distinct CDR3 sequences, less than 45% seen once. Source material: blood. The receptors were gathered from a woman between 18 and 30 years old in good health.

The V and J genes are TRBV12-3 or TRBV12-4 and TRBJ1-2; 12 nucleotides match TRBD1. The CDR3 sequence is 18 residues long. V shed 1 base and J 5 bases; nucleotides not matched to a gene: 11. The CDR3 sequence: CASSLGWGTGGAGYGYTF. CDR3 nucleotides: TGTGCCAGCAGTTTAGGGTGGGGGACAGGGGGCGCGGGTTATGGCTACACCTTC.

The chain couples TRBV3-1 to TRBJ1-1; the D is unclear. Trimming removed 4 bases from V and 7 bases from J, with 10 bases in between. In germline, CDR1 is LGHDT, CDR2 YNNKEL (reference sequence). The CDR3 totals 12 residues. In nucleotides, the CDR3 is TGTGCCAGCAGCCGCACTAATATTGAAGCTTTCTTT. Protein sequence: CASSRTNIEAFF.

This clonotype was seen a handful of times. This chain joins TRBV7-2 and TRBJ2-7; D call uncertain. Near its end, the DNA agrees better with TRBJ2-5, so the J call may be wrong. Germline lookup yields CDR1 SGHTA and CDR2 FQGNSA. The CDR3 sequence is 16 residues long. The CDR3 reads CASSLEGRAWGETQYF. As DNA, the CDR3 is TGTGCCAGCAGCTTAGAGGGTAGGGCGTGGGGTGAGACCCAGTACTTC.

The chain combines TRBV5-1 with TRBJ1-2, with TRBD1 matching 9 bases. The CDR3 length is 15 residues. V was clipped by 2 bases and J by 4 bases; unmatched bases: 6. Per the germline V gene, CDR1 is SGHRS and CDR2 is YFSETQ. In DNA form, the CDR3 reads TGCGCCAGCAGCTTTGGGGACAGGGATATCTATGGCTACACCTTC. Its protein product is CASSFGDRDIYGYTF. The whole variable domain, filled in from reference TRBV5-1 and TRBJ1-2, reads KAGVTQTPRYLIKTRGQQVTLSCSPISGHRSVSWYQQTPGQGLQFLFEYFSETQRNKGNFPGRFSGRQFSNSRSEMNVSTLELGDSALYLCASSFGDRDIYGYTFGSGTRLTVV.

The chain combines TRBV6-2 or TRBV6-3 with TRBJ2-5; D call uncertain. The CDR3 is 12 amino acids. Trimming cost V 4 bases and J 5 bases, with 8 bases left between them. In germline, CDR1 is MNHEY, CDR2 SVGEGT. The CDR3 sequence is CASSWTQETQYF. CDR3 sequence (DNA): TGTGCCAGCAGTTGGACGCAGGAGACCCAGTACTTC.

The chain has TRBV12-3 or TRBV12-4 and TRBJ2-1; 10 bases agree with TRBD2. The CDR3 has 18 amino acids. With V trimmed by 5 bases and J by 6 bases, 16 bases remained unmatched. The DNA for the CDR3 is TGTGCCAGCAGTCCACTTACAATAGCGGGGGGTCACCCCAATGAGCAGTTCTTC. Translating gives CASSPLTIAGGHPNEQFF.

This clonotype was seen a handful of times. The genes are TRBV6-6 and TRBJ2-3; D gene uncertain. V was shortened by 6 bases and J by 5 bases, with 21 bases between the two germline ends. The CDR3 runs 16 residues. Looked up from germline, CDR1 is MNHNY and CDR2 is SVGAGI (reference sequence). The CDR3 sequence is CASRISRSFPQDTQYF. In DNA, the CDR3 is TGTGCCAGCAGAATCAGCAGGTCCTTCCCACAAGATACGCAGTATTTT.

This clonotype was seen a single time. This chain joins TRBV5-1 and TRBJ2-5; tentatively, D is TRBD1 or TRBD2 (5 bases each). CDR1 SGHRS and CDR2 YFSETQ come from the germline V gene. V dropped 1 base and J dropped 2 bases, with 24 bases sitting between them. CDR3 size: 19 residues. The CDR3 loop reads CASSLQPGPSAEEQETQYF. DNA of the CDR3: TGCGCCAGCAGCTTGCAACCGGGGCCTTCCGCAGAGGAGCAAGAGACCCAGTACTTC. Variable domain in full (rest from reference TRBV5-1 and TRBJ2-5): KAGVTQTPRYLIKTRGQQVTLSCSPISGHRSVSWYQQTPGQGLQFLFEYFSETQRNKGNFPGRFSGRQFSNSRSEMNVSTLELGDSALYLCASSLQPGPSAEEQETQYFGPGTRLLVL.